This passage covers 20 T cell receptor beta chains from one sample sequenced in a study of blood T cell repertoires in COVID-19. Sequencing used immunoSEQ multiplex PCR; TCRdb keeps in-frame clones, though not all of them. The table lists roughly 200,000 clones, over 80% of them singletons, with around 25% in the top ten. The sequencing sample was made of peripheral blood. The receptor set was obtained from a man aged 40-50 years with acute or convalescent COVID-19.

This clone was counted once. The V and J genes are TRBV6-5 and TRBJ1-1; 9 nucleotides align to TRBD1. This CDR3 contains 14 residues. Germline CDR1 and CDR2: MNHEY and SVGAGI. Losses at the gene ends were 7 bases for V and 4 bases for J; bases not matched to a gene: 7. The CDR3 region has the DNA TGTGCCAGCAATCGGGACAGGGCAGGCACTGAAGCTTTCTTT. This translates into CASNRDRAGTEAFF.

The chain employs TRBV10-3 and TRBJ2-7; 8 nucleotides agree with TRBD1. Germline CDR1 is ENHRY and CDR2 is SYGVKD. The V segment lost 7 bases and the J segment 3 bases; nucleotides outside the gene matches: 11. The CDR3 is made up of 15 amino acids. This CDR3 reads CAINSGTGGYYEQYF. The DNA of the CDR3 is TGTGCCATCAATTCCGGGACAGGAGGTTACTACGAGCAGTACTTC.

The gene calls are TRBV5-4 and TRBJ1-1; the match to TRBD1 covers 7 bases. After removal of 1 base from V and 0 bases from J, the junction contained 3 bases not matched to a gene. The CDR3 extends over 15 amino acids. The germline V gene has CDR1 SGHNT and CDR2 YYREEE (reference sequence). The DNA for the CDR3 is TGTGCCAGCAGCTTGAAACAGGGGCTGAACACTGAAGCTTTCTTT. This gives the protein CASSLKQGLNTEAFF.

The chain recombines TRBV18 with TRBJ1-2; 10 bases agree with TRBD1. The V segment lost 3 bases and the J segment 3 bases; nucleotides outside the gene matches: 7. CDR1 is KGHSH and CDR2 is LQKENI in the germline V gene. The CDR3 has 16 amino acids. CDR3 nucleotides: TGTGCCAGCTCACCGGATTGGACAGGGGGGGACTATGGCTACACCTTC. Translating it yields CASSPDWTGGDYGYTF.

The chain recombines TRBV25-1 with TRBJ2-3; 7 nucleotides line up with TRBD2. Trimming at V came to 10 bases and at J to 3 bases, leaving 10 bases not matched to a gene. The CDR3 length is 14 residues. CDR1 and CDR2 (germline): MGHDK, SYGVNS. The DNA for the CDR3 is TGTGCCACCCAGCAAGCGGGAATAACAGATACGCAGTATTTT. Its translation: CATQQAGITDTQYF.

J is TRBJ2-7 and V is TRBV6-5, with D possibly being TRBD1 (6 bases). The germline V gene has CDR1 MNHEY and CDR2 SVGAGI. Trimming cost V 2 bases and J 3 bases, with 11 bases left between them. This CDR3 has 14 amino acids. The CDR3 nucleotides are TGTGCCAGCAGTTACAAGGGACATAGCTACGAGCAGTACTTC. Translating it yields CASSYKGHSYEQYF.

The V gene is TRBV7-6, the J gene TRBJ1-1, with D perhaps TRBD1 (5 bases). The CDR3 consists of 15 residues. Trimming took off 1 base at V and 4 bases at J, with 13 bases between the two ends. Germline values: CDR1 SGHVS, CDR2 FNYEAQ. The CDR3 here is CASSLDGQGGTEAFF. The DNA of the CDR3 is TGTGCCAGCAGCTTAGACGGTCAGGGCGGCACTGAAGCTTTCTTT.

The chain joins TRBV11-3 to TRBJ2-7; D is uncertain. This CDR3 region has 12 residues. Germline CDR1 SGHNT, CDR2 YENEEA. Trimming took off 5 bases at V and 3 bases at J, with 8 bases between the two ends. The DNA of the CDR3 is TGTGCCAGCAGCGTGACGGGCTACGAGCAGTACTTC. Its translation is CASSVTGYEQYF.

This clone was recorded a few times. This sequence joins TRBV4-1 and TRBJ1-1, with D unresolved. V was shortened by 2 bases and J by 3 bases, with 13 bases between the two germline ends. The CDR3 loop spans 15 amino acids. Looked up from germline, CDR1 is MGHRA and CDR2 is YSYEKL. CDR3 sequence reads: CASSQSRQWDTEAFF. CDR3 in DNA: TGCGCCAGCAGCCAATCCCGACAATGGGACACTGAAGCTTTCTTT.

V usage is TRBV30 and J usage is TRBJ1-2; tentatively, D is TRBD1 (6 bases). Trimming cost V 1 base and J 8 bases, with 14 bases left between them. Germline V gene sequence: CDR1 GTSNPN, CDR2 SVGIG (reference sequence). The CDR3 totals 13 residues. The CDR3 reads CAWSETGAVGYTF. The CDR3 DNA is TGTGCCTGGAGTGAGACAGGCGCTGTAGGCTACACCTTC.

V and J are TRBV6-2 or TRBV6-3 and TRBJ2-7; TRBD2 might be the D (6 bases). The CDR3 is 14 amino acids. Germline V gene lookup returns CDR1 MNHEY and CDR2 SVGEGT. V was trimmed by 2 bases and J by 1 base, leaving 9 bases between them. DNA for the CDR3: TGTGCCAGCAGTTACGCGGGATCGTCCTACGAGCAGTACTTC. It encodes CASSYAGSSYEQYF.

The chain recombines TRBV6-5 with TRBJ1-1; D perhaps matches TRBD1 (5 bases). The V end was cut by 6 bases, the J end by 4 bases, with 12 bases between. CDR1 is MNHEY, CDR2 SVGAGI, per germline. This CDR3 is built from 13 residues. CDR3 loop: CASRNPGGTEAFF. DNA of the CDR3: TGTGCCAGCAGGAATCCGGGGGGCACTGAAGCTTTCTTT.

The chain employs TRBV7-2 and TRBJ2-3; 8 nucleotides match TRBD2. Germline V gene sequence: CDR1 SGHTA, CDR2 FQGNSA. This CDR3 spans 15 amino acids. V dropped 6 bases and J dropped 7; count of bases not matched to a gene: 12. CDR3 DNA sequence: TGTGCCAGCAGTTATGAGCGGGGGCAAGGATATACGCAGTATTTT. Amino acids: CASSYERGQGYTQYF.

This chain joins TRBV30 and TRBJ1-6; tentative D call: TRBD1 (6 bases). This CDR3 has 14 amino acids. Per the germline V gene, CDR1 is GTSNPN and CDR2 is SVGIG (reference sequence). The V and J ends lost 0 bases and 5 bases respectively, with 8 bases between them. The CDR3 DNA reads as TGTGCCTGGAGTGTTAGGGGGAATAATTCACCCCTCCACTTT. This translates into CAWSVRGNNSPLHF.

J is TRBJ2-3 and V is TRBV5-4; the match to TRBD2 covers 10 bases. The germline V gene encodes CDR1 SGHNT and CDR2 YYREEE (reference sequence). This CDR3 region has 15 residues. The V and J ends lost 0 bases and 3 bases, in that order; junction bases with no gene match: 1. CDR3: CASSLVSGRTDTQYF. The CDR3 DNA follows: TGTGCCAGCAGCTTGGTTAGCGGGAGGACAGATACGCAGTATTTT.

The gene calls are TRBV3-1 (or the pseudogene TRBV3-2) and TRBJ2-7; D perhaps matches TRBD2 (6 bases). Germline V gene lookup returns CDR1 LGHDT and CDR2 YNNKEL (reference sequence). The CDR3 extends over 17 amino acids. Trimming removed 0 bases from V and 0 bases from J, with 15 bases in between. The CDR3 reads CASSQDLVGGASYEQYF. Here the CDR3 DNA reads TGTGCCAGCAGCCAAGATCTGGTGGGCGGGGCCTCCTACGAGCAGTACTTC.

CDR3 residues: CSASSGTGYSPLHF. The DNA for the CDR3 is TGCAGTGCTAGTTCAGGGACAGGGTATTCACCCCTCCACTTT. The rearrangement joins TRBV20-1 to TRBJ1-6, with TRBD1 matching over 9 bases. J was trimmed by 8 bases and V by 3 bases; bases with no gene match: 5. Germline CDR1 and CDR2: DFQATT and SNEGSKA (reference sequence). The CDR3 extends over 14 amino acids.

The CDR3 loop is CASSLVGQNNEQFF. The CDR3 nucleotides read TGTGCCAGCAGCTTGGTTGGACAGAACAATGAGCAGTTCTTC. V and J are TRBV5-4 and TRBJ2-1; the D gene is possibly TRBD1 (6 bases). CDR1 is SGHNT and CDR2 is YYREEE in the germline V gene (reference sequence). V was shortened by 0 bases and J by 5 bases, with 9 bases between the two germline ends. This CDR3 is built from 14 residues.

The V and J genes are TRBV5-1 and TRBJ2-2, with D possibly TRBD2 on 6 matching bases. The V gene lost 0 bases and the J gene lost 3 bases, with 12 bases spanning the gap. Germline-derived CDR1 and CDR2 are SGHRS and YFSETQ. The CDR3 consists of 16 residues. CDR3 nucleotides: TGCGCCAGCAGCTTGGGGGGAGGTTTCGACACCGGGGAGCTGTTTTTT. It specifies CASSLGGGFDTGELFF.

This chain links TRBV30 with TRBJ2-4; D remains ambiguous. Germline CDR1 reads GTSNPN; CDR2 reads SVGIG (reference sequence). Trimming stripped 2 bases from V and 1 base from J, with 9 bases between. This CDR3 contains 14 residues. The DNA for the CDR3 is TGTGCCTGGAGTCCGCGTCGTGCCAAAAACATTCAGTACTTC. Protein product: CAWSPRRAKNIQYF.